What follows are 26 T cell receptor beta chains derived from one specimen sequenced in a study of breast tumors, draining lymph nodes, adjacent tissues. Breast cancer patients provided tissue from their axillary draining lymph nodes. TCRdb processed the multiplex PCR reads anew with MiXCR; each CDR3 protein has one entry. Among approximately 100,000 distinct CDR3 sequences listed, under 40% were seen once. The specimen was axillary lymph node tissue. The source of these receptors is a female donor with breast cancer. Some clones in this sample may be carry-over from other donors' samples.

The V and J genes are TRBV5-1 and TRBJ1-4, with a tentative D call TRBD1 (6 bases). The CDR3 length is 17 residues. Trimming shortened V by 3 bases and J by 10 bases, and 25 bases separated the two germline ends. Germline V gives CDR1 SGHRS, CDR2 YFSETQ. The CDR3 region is CASSSSPPGRGYGKLFF. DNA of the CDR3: TGCGCCAGCAGCTCTAGCCCACCCGGCAGGGGTTATGGAAAACTGTTTTTT.

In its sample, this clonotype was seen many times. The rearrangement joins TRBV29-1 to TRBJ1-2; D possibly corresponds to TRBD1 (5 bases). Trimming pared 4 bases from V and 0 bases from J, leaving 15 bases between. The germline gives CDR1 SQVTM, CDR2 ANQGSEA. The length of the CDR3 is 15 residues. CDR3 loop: CSVAEPGLPNYGYTF. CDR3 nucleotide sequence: TGCAGCGTTGCAGAACCGGGACTGCCTAACTATGGCTACACCTTC. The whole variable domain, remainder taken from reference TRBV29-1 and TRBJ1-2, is SAVISQKPSRDICQRGTSLTIQCQVDSQVTMMFWYRQQPGQSLTLIATANQGSEATYESGFVIDKFPISRPNLTFSTLTVSNMSPEDSSIYLCSVAEPGLPNYGYTFGSGTRLTVV.

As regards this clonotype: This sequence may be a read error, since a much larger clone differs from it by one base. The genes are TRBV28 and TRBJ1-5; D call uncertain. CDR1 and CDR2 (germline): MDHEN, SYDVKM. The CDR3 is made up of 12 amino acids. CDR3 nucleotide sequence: TGTGCCAGCGGTTTAGGTCTTGGGCCCCAGCATTTT. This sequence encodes CASGLGLGPQHF.

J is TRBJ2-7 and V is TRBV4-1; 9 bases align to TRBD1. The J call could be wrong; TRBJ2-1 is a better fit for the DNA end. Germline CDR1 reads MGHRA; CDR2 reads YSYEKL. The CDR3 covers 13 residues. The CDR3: CASSRTGVVGQFF. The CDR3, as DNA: TGCGCCAGCAGCCGGACAGGGGTCGTCGGGCAGTTCTTC.

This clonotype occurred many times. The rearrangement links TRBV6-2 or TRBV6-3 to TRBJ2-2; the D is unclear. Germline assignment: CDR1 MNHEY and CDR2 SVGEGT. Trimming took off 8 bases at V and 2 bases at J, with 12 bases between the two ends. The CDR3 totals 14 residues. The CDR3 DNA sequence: TGTGCCAGCTGGATGGGATTAAACACCGGGGAGCTGTTTTTT. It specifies CASWMGLNTGELFF.

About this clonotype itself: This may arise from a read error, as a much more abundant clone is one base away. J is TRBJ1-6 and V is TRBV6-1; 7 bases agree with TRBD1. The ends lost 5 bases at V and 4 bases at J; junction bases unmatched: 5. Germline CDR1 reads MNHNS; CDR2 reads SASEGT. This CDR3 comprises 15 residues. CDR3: CASSQRDRYNSPLHF. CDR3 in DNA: TGTGCCAGCAGTCAACGGGACAGATATAATTCACCCCTCCACTTT.

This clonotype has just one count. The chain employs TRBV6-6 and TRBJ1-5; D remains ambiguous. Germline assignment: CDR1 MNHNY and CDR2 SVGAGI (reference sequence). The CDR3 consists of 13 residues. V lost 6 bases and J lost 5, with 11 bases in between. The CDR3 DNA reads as TGTGCCAGCAGCGACGACACCGATCAGCCCCAGCATTTT. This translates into CASSDDTDQPQHF.

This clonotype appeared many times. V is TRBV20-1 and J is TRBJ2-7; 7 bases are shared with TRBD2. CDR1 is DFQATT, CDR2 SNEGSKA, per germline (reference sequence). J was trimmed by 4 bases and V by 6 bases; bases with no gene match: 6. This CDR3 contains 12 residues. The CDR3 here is CSAVRGDYEQYF. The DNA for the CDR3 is TGCAGTGCCGTACGGGGGGATTACGAGCAGTACTTC.

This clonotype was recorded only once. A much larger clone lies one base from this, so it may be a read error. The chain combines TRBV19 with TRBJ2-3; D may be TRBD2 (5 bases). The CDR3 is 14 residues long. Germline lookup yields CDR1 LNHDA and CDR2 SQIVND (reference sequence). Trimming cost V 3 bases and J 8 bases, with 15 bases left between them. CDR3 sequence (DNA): TGTGCCAGTAGTATTCGACGGGGAGCGGTTACGCAGTATTTT. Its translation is CASSIRRGAVTQYF.

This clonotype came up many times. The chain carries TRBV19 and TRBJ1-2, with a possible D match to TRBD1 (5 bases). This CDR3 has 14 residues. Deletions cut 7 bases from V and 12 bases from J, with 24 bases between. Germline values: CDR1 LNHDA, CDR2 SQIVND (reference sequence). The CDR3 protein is CASTSMGVVLGHTF. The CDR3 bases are TGTGCCAGTACCAGTATGGGGGTTGTATTGGGCCACACCTTC.

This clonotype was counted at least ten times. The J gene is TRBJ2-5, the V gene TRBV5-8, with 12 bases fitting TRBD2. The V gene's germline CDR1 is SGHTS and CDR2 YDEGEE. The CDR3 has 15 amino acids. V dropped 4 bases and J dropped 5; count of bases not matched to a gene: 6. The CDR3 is CASSLAGGPWETQYF. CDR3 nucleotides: TGTGCCAGCAGCCTAGCGGGAGGGCCTTGGGAGACCCAGTACTTC. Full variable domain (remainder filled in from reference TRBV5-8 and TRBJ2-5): EAGVTQSPTHLIKTRGQQATLRCSPISGHTSVYWYQQALGLGLQFLLWYDEGEERNRGNFPPRFSGRQFPNYSSELNVNALELEDSALYLCASSLAGGPWETQYFGPGTRLLVL.

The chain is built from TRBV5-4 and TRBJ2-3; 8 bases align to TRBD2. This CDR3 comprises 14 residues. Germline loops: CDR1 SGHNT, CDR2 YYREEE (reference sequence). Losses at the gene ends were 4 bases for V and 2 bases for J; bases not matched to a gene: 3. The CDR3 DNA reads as TGTGCCAGCAGCCTTAGCGGGGCCACAGATACGCAGTATTTT. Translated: CASSLSGATDTQYF.

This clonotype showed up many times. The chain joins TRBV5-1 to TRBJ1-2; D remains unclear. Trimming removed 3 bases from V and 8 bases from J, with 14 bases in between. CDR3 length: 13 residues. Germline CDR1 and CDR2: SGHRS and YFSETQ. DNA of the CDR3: TGCGCCAGCAGCTGGAGGATGGTAGGAGGCTACACCTTC. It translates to CASSWRMVGGYTF.

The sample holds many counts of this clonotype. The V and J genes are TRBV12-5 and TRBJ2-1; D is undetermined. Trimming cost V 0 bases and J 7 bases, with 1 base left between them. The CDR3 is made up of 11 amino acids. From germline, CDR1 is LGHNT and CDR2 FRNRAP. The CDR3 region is CASGLVNEQFF. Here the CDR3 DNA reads TGTGCTAGTGGTTTGGTAAATGAGCAGTTCTTC.

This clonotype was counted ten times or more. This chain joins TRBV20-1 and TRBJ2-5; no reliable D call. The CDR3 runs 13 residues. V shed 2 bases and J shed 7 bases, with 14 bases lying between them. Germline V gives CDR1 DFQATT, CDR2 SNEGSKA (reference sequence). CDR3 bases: TGCAGTGCTAGACCACTCGCACTTGGGACCCAGTACTTC. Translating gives CSARPLALGTQYF.

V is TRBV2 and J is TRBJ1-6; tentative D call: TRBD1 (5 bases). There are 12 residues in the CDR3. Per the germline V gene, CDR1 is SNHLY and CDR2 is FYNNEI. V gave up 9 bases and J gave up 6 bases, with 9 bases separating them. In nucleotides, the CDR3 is TGTGCCAGGGGGCACGGTAATTCACCCCTCCACTTT. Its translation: CARGHGNSPLHF. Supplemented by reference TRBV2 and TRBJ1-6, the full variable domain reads EPEVTQTPSHQVTQMGQEVILRCVPISNHLYFYWYRQILGQKVEFLVSFYNNEISEKSEIFDDQFSVERPDGSNFTLKIRSTKLEDSAMYFCARGHGNSPLHFGNGTRLTVT.

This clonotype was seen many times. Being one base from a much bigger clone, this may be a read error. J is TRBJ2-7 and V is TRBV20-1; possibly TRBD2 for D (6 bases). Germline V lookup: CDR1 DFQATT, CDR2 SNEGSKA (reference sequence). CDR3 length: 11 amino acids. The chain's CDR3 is CSAGGTDEQSF. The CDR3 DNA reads TGCAGTGCAGGCGGGACCGACGAGCAGTCCTTC.

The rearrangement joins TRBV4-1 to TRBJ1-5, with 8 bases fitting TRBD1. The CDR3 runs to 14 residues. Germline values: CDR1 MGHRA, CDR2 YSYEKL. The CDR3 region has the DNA TGCACCGGCAGCCCGGACAGGGGCAATCAGCCCCAGCATTTT. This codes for CTGSPDRGNQPQHF.

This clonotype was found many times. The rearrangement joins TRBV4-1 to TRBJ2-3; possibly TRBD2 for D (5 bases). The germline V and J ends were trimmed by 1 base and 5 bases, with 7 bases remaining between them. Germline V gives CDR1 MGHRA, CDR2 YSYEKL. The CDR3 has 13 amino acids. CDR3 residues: CASSQGGEDTQYF. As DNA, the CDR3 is TGCGCCAGCAGCCAAGGGGGAGAAGATACGCAGTATTTT.

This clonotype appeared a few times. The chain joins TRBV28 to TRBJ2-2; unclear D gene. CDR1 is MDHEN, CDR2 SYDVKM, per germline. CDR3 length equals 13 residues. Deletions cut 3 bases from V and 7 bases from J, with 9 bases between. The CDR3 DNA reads TGTGCCAGCAGTTTGATGATCCGCGGGGAGCTGTTTTTT. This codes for CASSLMIRGELFF.

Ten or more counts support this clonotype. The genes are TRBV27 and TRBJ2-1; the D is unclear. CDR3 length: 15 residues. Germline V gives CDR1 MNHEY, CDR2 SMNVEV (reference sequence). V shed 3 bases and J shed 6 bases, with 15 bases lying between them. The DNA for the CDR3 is TGTGCCAGCAGTTTCCTGGCGGAAAAACCCAATGAGCAGTTCTTC. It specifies CASSFLAEKPNEQFF.

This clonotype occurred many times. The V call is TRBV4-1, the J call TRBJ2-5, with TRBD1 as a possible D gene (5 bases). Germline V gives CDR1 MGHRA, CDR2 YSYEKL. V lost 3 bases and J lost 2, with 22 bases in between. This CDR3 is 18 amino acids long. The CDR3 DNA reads TGCGCCAGCAGCCAGGAAAATGGGGCAGGCTCTCCACAAGAGACCCAGTACTTC. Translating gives CASSQENGAGSPQETQYF.

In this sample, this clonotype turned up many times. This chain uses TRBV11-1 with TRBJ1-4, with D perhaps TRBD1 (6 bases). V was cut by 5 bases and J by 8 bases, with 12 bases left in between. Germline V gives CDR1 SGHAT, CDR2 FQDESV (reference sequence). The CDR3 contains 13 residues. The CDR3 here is CASSDRFTEKLFF. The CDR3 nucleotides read TGTGCCAGCAGCGACAGGTTTACGGAAAAACTGTTTTTT.

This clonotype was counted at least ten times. CDR3 region: CSGRGTPGELFF. The CDR3 DNA reads TGCAGCGGCAGGGGGACCCCCGGGGAGCTGTTTTTT. This chain uses TRBV29-1 with TRBJ2-2; 7 bases agree with TRBD1. V lost 7 bases, J lost 6 bases, and 5 bases stayed unmatched. The CDR3 contains 12 residues. Germline V gene lookup returns CDR1 SQVTM and CDR2 ANQGSEA.

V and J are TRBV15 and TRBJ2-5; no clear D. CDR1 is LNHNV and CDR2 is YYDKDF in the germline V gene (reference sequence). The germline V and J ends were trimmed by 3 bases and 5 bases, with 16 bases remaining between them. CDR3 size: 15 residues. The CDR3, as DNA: TGTGCCACCAGCAGCGGTAGGCCCAATGGGGAGACCCAGTACTTC. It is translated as CATSSGRPNGETQYF.

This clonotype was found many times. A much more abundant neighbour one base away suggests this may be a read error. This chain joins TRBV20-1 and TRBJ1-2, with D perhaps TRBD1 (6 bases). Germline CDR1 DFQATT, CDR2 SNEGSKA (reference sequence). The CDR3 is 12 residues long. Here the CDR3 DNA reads TGCAGTGCCAGCCGGGACACTGATGGCTCCACCTTC. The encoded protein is CSASRDTDGSTF.